The sample holds a few counts of the clone carrying this T cell receptor (beta chain). Per germline, CDR1 SGHTS and CDR2 YDEGEE. V lost 6 bases to trimming and J lost 2 bases, with 15 bases between them. The CDR3 loop spans 15 amino acids. Sequencing was performed with immunoSEQ multiplex PCR; in TCRdb, only in-frame clones are kept and a portion is missing. This sample has 100,000 to 150,000 clones; 93% occur once, and the top ten carry over 0.15%. This entry belongs to a study of OX40 agonist ivuxolimab in advanced cancers. Study-wide context: Melanoma, hepatocellular carcinoma, head and neck or renal cell cancer occurred in dose-escalation patients. Treatment received earlier with anti-PD-1, anti-PD-L1 or anti-CTLA-4 agents was allowed, and less than 45% had some.

This chain links TRBV5-8 with TRBJ1-5; no clear D. The TCR was taken from an adult with an advanced solid tumor such as melanoma, head and neck, liver or kidney cancer. Sequenced material: CD4+ or CD8+ T cells sorted from blood, taken in a trial of the OX40 agonist ivuxolimab. CDR3 protein: CASTTRPGGNQPQHF. The DNA of the CDR3 is TGTGCCAGCACCACCCGCCCCGGCGGCAATCAGCCCCAGCATTTT.